A single sample is the source of the 18 T cell receptor beta chains below, sequenced in a study of siplizumab effects on memory and regulatory T cells. This table comes from immunoSEQ multiplex PCR, and its TCRdb copy is limited to in-frame clones, with some not included. The sample lists tens of thousands of clones; approximately 88% were seen once. The sequenced material came from naive CD4+ T cells sorted from blood. The receptor source for this set is a human donor in good health.

The V call is TRBV4-1, the J call TRBJ1-5; D is undetermined. The CDR3 has 17 amino acids. V was pared by 0 bases and J by 6 bases, with 18 bases between. CDR1 and CDR2 from the germline V gene are MGHRA and YSYEKL. This CDR3 reads CASSQDLMGKKGQPQHF. The CDR3 nucleotides are TGCGCCAGCAGCCAAGATCTAATGGGGAAGAAAGGTCAGCCCCAGCATTTT.

This chain uses TRBV6-5 with TRBJ1-2; D remains unclear. Trimming took 6 bases from V and 8 from J, leaving 13 bases between them. The germline V gene encodes CDR1 MNHEY and CDR2 SVGAGI. The CDR3 consists of 12 residues. As DNA, the CDR3 is TGTGCCAGCAGCTACGGGGATAGGGGCTACACCTTC. It specifies CASSYGDRGYTF.

The V gene is TRBV6-6, the J gene TRBJ1-3; 7 nucleotides align to TRBD1. V lost 4 bases, J lost 7 bases, and 7 bases stayed unmatched. Germline CDR1 is MNHNY and CDR2 is SVGAGI (reference sequence). CDR3 length: 14 residues. CDR3 in DNA: TGTGCCAGCAGTTCGACAGGGCTAACGAACACCATATATTTT. This codes for CASSSTGLTNTIYF.

The rearrangement joins TRBV7-9 to TRBJ1-1; D not resolved. Trimming pared 5 bases from V and 1 base from J, leaving 8 bases between. The CDR3 is made up of 13 amino acids. Germline V gives CDR1 SEHNR, CDR2 FQNEAQ (reference sequence). In nucleotides, the CDR3 is TGTGCCAGCAGCCGAAACTGGAACACTGAAGCTTTCTTT. It encodes CASSRNWNTEAFF.

Only one count was recorded for this clone. This sequence joins TRBV5-1 and TRBJ2-7; 9 bases map to TRBD1. Germline CDR1 SGHRS, CDR2 YFSETQ. The CDR3 is made up of 14 amino acids. V lost 4 bases and J lost 2; bases outside the gene matches: 4. CDR3 residues: CASSRGQGTYEQYF. In DNA, the CDR3 is TGCGCCAGCAGCCGGGGACAGGGAACCTACGAGCAGTACTTC.

J is TRBJ2-7 and V is TRBV19, with TRBD1 identical over 9 bases. This CDR3 comprises 15 residues. The V segment lost 4 bases and the J segment 2 bases; nucleotides outside the gene matches: 6. CDR1 and CDR2 (germline): LNHDA, SQIVND (reference sequence). CDR3 in amino acids: CASSTGTGHTYEQYF. For the CDR3, the DNA is TGTGCCAGTAGTACCGGGACAGGGCATACCTACGAGCAGTACTTC. The variable domain in full, completed from reference TRBV19 and TRBJ2-7, reads DGGITQSPKYLFRKEGQNVTLSCEQNLNHDAMYWYRQDPGQGLRLIYYSQIVNDFQKGDIAEGYSVSREKKESFPLTVTSAQKNPTAFYLCASSTGTGHTYEQYFGPGTRLTVT.

The V and J genes are TRBV10-2 and TRBJ1-5, with D possibly matching TRBD1 (5 bases). The V gene's germline CDR1 is WSHSY and CDR2 SAAADI. The ends were cut back, 6 bases at V and 4 bases at J, with 13 bases in the middle. The length of the CDR3 is 14 residues. DNA of the CDR3: TGCGCCAGCAGCCCGGGACGGTGGAATCAGCCCCAGCATTTT. This codes for CASSPGRWNQPQHF.

This clone was detected only once. The rearrangement uses TRBV5-1 and TRBJ2-1; 11 positions agree with TRBD2. Germline-derived CDR1 and CDR2 are SGHRS and YFSETQ. This CDR3 has 15 amino acids. Trimming at V came to 3 bases and at J to 5 bases, leaving 4 bases not matched to a gene. The chain's CDR3 is CASSSGTSGHNEQFF. Here the CDR3 DNA reads TGCGCCAGCAGCTCCGGGACTAGCGGTCACAATGAGCAGTTCTTC.

The gene calls are TRBV6-5 and TRBJ2-7; the D call may be TRBD1 or TRBD2 (5 bases each). V was shortened by 2 bases and J by 6 bases, with 17 bases between the two germline ends. The germline V gene has CDR1 MNHEY and CDR2 SVGAGI. CDR3 length equals 15 residues. In nucleotides, the CDR3 is TGTGCCAGCAGTTACCCAAATTCCGGGACCAGCGAGCAGTACTTC. This translates into CASSYPNSGTSEQYF.

V is TRBV4-2 and J is TRBJ2-7; 9 bases are shared with TRBD2. Germline lookup yields CDR1 LGHNA and CDR2 YNFKEQ. CDR3 length: 15 residues. J was trimmed by 7 bases and V by 0 bases; bases with no gene match: 7. Here the CDR3 DNA reads TGTGCCAGCAGCCAAGAAGTAGCGGGGGTTTGGGAGCAGTACTTC. It translates to CASSQEVAGVWEQYF.

In this sample, this clone turned up once. This rearrangement joins TRBV19 to TRBJ1-5, with D tentatively TRBD1 (6 bases). Germline-derived CDR1 and CDR2 are LNHDA and SQIVND (reference sequence). The CDR3 length is 14 residues. The germline V and J ends were trimmed by 5 bases and 7 bases, with 15 bases remaining between them. The chain's CDR3 is CASSRIQGRQPQHF. CDR3 DNA: TGTGCCAGTAGTCGAATACAGGGACGACAGCCCCAGCATTTT.

The CDR3 DNA reads as TGCGCCAGCAGTCCGCTGATGGGGGTCAGCACAGATACGCAGTATTTT. Protein sequence: CASSPLMGVSTDTQYF. This chain links TRBV5-1 with TRBJ2-3; tentatively, D is TRBD1 or TRBD2 (5 bases each). V lost 5 bases and J 0 bases, leaving 16 bases between the germline ends. This CDR3 is 16 amino acids long. Germline V gene data show CDR1 as SGHRS and CDR2 as YFSETQ. Drawing the rest from reference TRBV5-1 and TRBJ2-3, the complete variable domain is KAGVTQTPRYLIKTRGQQVTLSCSPISGHRSVSWYQQTPGQGLQFLFEYFSETQRNKGNFPGRFSGRQFSNSRSEMNVSTLELGDSALYLCASSPLMGVSTDTQYFGPGTRLTVL.

The rearrangement joins TRBV7-9 to TRBJ1-6, with D possibly being TRBD1 (5 bases). V was cut by 5 bases and J by 6 bases, with 11 bases left in between. In germline, CDR1 is SEHNR, CDR2 FQNEAQ (reference sequence). The CDR3 is made up of 14 amino acids. This CDR3 is CASSPGTFNSPLHF. In nucleotides, the CDR3 is TGTGCCAGCAGCCCCGGGACTTTTAATTCACCCCTCCACTTT. The whole variable domain, filled in from reference TRBV7-9 and TRBJ1-6, reads DTGVSQNPRHKITKRGQNVTFRCDPISEHNRLYWYRQTLGQGPEFLTYFQNEAQLEKSRLLSDRFSAERPKGSFSTLEIQRTEQGDSAMYLCASSPGTFNSPLHFGNGTRLTVT.

The V and J genes are TRBV6-5 and TRBJ2-3; tentative D call: TRBD2 (5 bases). Germline V gives CDR1 MNHEY, CDR2 SVGAGI. This CDR3 is built from 14 residues. V lost 9 bases and J lost 2, with 15 bases in between. CDR3 in amino acids: CASQFRLFTDTQYF. The CDR3 DNA reads as TGTGCCAGTCAATTCCGACTATTCACAGATACGCAGTATTTT.

V and J are TRBV5-1 and TRBJ2-7; 7 bases align to TRBD1. This CDR3 has 14 amino acids. In germline, CDR1 is SGHRS, CDR2 YFSETQ. Losses at the gene ends were 3 bases for V and 2 bases for J; bases not matched to a gene: 5. The DNA for the CDR3 is TGCGCCAGCAGCTACAGGGGTTTGGCCTACGAGCAGTACTTC. This codes for CASSYRGLAYEQYF.

V usage is TRBV7-8 and J usage is TRBJ1-1; D is undetermined. Trimming stripped 5 bases from V and 4 bases from J, with 11 bases between. Per the germline V gene, CDR1 is SGHVS and CDR2 is FQNEAQ. There are 13 residues in the CDR3. This CDR3 is CASSEGGPTEAFF. The CDR3 DNA is TGTGCCAGCAGCGAAGGAGGGCCCACTGAAGCTTTCTTT.

The chain carries TRBV18 and TRBJ2-5; 7 positions match TRBD1. The trim removed 0 bases at V and 2 bases at J, leaving 0 bases unmatched. Germline V gene data show CDR1 as KGHSH and CDR2 as LQKENI. There are 14 residues in the CDR3. CDR3 in amino acids: CASSPPRGQETQYF. The DNA of the CDR3 is TGTGCCAGCTCACCACCCAGGGGGCAAGAGACCCAGTACTTC. The full variable domain, its missing parts supplied by reference TRBV18 and TRBJ2-5, is NAGVMQNPRHLVRRRGQEARLRCSPMKGHSHVYWYRQLPEEGLKFMVYLQKENIIDESGMPKERFSAEFPKEGPSILRIQQVVRGDSAAYFCASSPPRGQETQYFGPGTRLLVL.

This clone was picked up one time. The chain links TRBV5-1 to TRBJ2-5; TRBD1 aligns across 9 bases. Losses at the gene ends were 3 bases for V and 6 bases for J; bases not matched to a gene: 6. The CDR3 has 14 residues. The germline CDR1 and CDR2 sequences are SGHRS and YFSETQ. The CDR3 coding sequence is TGCGCCAGCAGCTCGTCCGGGACAGGGCAGACCCAGTACTTC. Translating gives CASSSSGTGQTQYF.